The clone carrying this T cell receptor (beta chain) was counted once. The antigen remains unidentified. The data derive from a study of cytomegalovirus exposure and HLA in healthy donors. Notes on the study in general: Follow-up analysis later connected one missense variant in DCLRE1C with trimming of TCR beta V- and J-genes. Reported performance of the classifier showed diagnosis of cytomegalovirus status with high specificity and sensitivity. Later analysis reportedly placed an Asian-associated ancestry cluster below the roughly 690-donor mean in N-insertions.

PCR employed 60 Vbeta and 13 Jbeta primers. TCRdb's copy holds only in-frame clones and misses some; the assay was immunoSEQ multiplex PCR. The sample holds some 130,000 clones, roughly 75% seen once. The records do not include a CMV serostatus for this donor. Germline-derived CDR1 and CDR2 are SGHTA and FQGNSA. The CDR3 extends over 15 amino acids. V lost 4 bases, J lost 5 bases, and 7 bases stayed unmatched. The chain carries TRBV7-2 and TRBJ1-1; 10 bases line up with TRBD1. Sequencing was performed on PBMCs. The receptor was isolated from a man aged 25-45 years in good health. Here the CDR3 DNA reads TGTGCCAGCAGCTCGACAGGGGGCGCGGGAACTGAAGCTTTCTTT. This codes for CASSSTGGAGTEAFF. Based on the CDR3 plus reference TRBV7-2 and TRBJ1-1, the full variable domain is GAGVSQSPSNKVTEKGKDVELRCDPISGHTALYWYRQSLGQGLEFLIYFQGNSAPDKSGLPSDRFSAERTGGSVSTLTIQRTQQEDSAVYLCASSSTGGAGTEAFFGQGTRLTVV.